These T cell receptor beta chains were read from a single sample in a study of OX40 agonist ivuxolimab in advanced cancers. Clones were sequenced by immunoSEQ multiplex PCR, and TCRdb holds only the in-frame ones, with some missing. Here the sample spans 55,000 to 70,000 clones, 84% being singletons. The material sequenced was CD4+ or CD8+ T cells sorted from blood, taken in a trial of the OX40 agonist ivuxolimab. The source of these receptors is an adult with an advanced solid tumor such as melanoma, head and neck, liver or kidney cancer. Each CDR3 is given with its conserved first and last residue. A D gene is named only where the DNA matches it firmly. Clone size is not always given. Where it is, it says once, few, many or a class for expanded clones.

-	TRBJ2-2	TRBV4-1	few	CASSQEWQMNTGELFF	TGCGCCAGCAGCCAAGAATGGCAGATGAACACCGGGGAGCTGTTTTTT
-	TRBJ1-2	TRBV5-6	-	CASSKAEGQYYGYTF	TGTGCCAGCAGCAAGGCGGAAGGACAGTACTATGGCTACACCTTC
-	TRBJ2-6	TRBV5-6	-	CASSFPSGANVLTF	TGTGCCAGCAGCTTCCCCTCTGGGGCCAACGTCCTGACTTTC
TRBD1	TRBJ2-7	TRBV6-5	-	CASSWITGVEQYF	TGTGCCAGCAGTTGGATTACAGGGGTTGAGCAGTACTTC
-	TRBJ2-6	TRBV19	-	CASSIGGGSSGANVLTF	TGTGCCAGTAGTATCGGGGGTGGTAGTTCTGGGGCCAACGTCCTGACTTTC
-	TRBJ2-2	TRBV9	-	CASSVDGTGELFF	TGTGCCAGCAGCGTCGACGGGACCGGGGAGCTGTTTTTT
-	TRBJ2-1	TRBV10-2	-	CASRLGNNEQFF	TGCGCCAGCCGCCTAGGTAACAATGAGCAGTTCTTC
TRBD2	TRBJ2-1	TRBV5-4	once	CASSSGLAGDNEQFF	TGTGCCAGCAGCTCCGGACTAGCGGGCGACAATGAGCAGTTCTTC
-	TRBJ2-3	TRBV7-6	-	CASSFRRSRDTQYF	TGTGCCAGCAGCTTTCGCCGCAGCAGAGATACGCAGTATTTT
-	TRBJ1-4	TRBV6-5	-	CASSYGQSTNEKLFF	TGTGCCAGCAGTTACGGACAGTCAACTAATGAAAAACTGTTTTTT
-	TRBJ2-1	TRBV18	-	CASSPALRVAYNEQFF	TGTGCCAGCTCACCGGCACTCCGGGTAGCCTACAATGAGCAGTTCTTC
-	TRBJ2-7	TRBV10-3	-	CAISGSYEQYF	TGTGCCATCAGTGGGTCCTACGAGCAGTACTTC
-	TRBJ2-3	TRBV9	-	CASSVGISVGDTQYF	TGTGCCAGCAGCGTCGGAATTAGCGTAGGAGATACGCAGTATTTT
-	TRBJ2-2	TRBV7-8	-	CASSLGPTGTGELFF	TGTGCCAGCAGCTTAGGCCCGACTGGCACCGGGGAGCTGTTTTTT
TRBD1	TRBJ2-2	TRBV6-5	-	CASRPDRGLGELFF	TGTGCCAGCAGACCCGACAGGGGGCTGGGGGAGCTGTTTTTT
-	TRBJ2-1	TRBV4-1	-	CASSQDLGHNEQFF	TGCGCCAGCAGCCAAGATCTGGGACACAATGAGCAGTTCTTC
TRBD1	TRBJ1-6	TRBV30	-	CAWSVRRTGNSPLHF	TGTGCCTGGAGTGTACGTAGGACAGGGAATTCACCCCTCCACTTT
TRBD2	TRBJ2-1	TRBV11-1	few	CASRMTGTSGGGEQFF	TGTGCCAGCAGGATGACCGGGACTAGCGGGGGCGGTGAGCAGTTCTTC
-	TRBJ2-5	TRBV4-3	-	CASSQGTVPQYF	TGCGCCAGCAGCCAAGGGACAGTACCACAGTACTTC
TRBD2	TRBJ2-1	TRBV6-4	-	CASSDIGTSGRGGEQFF	TGTGCCAGCAGTGACATTGGGACTAGCGGGAGAGGTGGTGAGCAGTTCTTC
-	TRBJ1-1	TRBV29-1	-	CSVADGNTEAFF	TGCAGCGTCGCGGACGGGAACACTGAAGCTTTCTTT
-	TRBJ2-2	TRBV6-1	once	CASSEARGAASGELFF	TGTGCCAGCAGTGAAGCGCGAGGGGCGGCGAGCGGGGAGCTGTTTTTT
-	TRBJ1-1	TRBV19	-	CASSPGGNMNTEAFF	TGTGCCAGTAGCCCCGGGGGGAACATGAACACTGAAGCTTTCTTT
TRBD1	TRBJ2-3	TRBV4-1	-	CASSIGTGYSDTQYF	TGCGCCAGCAGCATAGGGACAGGGTACTCAGATACGCAGTATTTT
TRBD2	TRBJ2-5	TRBV9	-	CASSVGHHTSGRVQETQYF	TGTGCCAGCAGCGTCGGACACCACACTAGCGGGAGGGTGCAAGAGACCCAGTACTTC
-	TRBJ2-1	TRBV29-1	-	CSVETSSKKFF	TGCAGCGTTGAAACATCGTCGAAAAAGTTCTTC
-	TRBJ1-6	TRBV12-2	-	CASRLAWPGQGSASSPLHF	TGTGCAAGTCGCTTAGCGTGGCCGGGACAAGGGTCGGCTTCCTCACCCCTCCACTTT
-	TRBJ2-7	TRBV5-1	-	CASSEPGGISYEQYF	TGCGCCAGCAGCGAACCAGGGGGGATTTCCTACGAGCAGTACTTC
-	TRBJ1-2	TRBV28	-	CASRGGSDLGYGYTF	TGTGCCAGCAGGGGAGGGTCGGATTTAGGGTATGGCTACACCTTC
-	TRBJ1-1	TRBV29-1	-	CSARQRFEAFF	TGCAGCGCCCGACAGAGATTCGAAGCTTTCTTT
TRBD1	TRBJ2-1	TRBV6-1	once	CASRIDRGSYNEQFF	TGTGCCAGCAGAATCGACAGGGGCTCCTACAATGAGCAGTTCTTC
-	TRBJ2-5	TRBV19	-	CASSIQGRETQYF	TGTGCCAGTAGTATTCAGGGTCGAGAGACCCAGTACTTC
-	TRBJ2-2	TRBV11-2	-	CASSSAGGGELFF	TGTGCCAGCAGCTCCGCAGGTGGCGGGGAGCTGTTTTTT
TRBD1	TRBJ1-1	TRBV28	-	CASSRRRSRGGTEAFF	TGTGCCAGCAGTCGGCGTAGGTCCAGGGGGGGCACTGAAGCTTTCTTT
TRBD2	TRBJ2-1	TRBV7-3	-	CASSLRLAGVADEQFF	TGTGCCAGCAGCTTAAGGCTAGCGGGAGTGGCGGATGAGCAGTTCTTC
-	TRBJ1-6	TRBV2	-	CASRVDGPNSPLHF	TGTGCCAGCAGGGTTGACGGACCAAATTCACCCCTCCACTTT
TRBD1	TRBJ2-1	TRBV19	once	CASSIDDRAYNEQFF	TGTGCCAGTAGTATAGATGACAGGGCCTACAATGAGCAGTTCTTC
TRBD2	TRBJ2-7	TRBV7-8	-	CASSSTGTSGRYEQYF	TGTGCCAGCAGCTCCACCGGGACTAGCGGGAGGTACGAGCAGTACTTC
-	TRBJ1-2	TRBV4-1	-	CASSLEQGNYGYTF	TGCGCCAGCAGCCTCGAACAGGGCAACTATGGCTACACCTTC
-	TRBJ1-5	TRBV28	-	CASSLHRREQPQHF	TGTGCCAGCAGCCTACACCGGCGGGAGCAGCCCCAGCATTTT
TRBD1	TRBJ1-6	TRBV27	-	CASSGDRNSPLHF	TGTGCCAGCAGTGGGGACAGAAATTCACCCCTCCACTTT
TRBD2	TRBJ2-3	TRBV28	-	CASSSLLRGGTDTQYF	TGTGCCAGCAGTTCCCTGCTTCGGGGGGGCACAGATACGCAGTATTTT
-	TRBJ1-5	TRBV4-1	-	CASSQDGGGNQPQHF	TGCGCCAGCAGCCAGGATGGGGGTGGCAATCAGCCCCAGCATTTT
-	TRBJ2-3	TRBV2	-	CASSGGRGLRTSTDTQYF	TGTGCCAGCAGTGGGGGACGGGGCCTTCGGACTAGCACAGATACGCAGTATTTT
TRBD2	TRBJ2-5	TRBV5-4	-	CASSKGLAGGETQYF	TGTGCCAGCAGCAAGGGACTAGCGGGTGGGGAGACCCAGTACTTC
TRBD1	TRBJ1-5	TRBV19	-	CASNHPGQGFDQPQHF	TGTGCCAGTAACCACCCGGGACAGGGGTTTGATCAGCCCCAGCATTTT
TRBD1	TRBJ1-5	TRBV2	few	CATTGQGYNQPQHF	TGTGCCACCACCGGACAGGGTTACAATCAGCCCCAGCATTTT
TRBD1	TRBJ2-7	TRBV28	-	CASSREGAGSYEQYF	TGTGCCAGCAGTCGAGAGGGGGCAGGCTCCTACGAGCAGTACTTC
-	TRBJ2-1	TRBV19	-	CASSSGTASYNEQFF	TGTGCCAGTAGTTCTGGGACTGCTTCCTACAATGAGCAGTTCTTC
-	TRBJ1-3	TRBV2	-	CASRGRGGENTIYF	TGTGCCAGCAGGGGACGCGGGGGCGAAAACACCATATATTTT